This entry is about one TCR beta chain. Using immunoSEQ multiplex PCR, the repertoire was profiled, and TCRdb retains in-frame clones only, with some absent. The table has a few hundred thousand clones, about 90% seen once. The length of the CDR3 is 15 residues. Germline V gene lookup returns CDR1 SGHVS and CDR2 FQNEAQ. V gave up 3 bases and J gave up 1 base; unmatched junction bases: 5. The data originate from a study of blood T cell repertoires in COVID-19. Participants came from fewer than 25 US areas, aged roughly 18 to 89 years. Cohorts were assigned according to the clinical history that participants reported.

Sequenced sample: PBMCs or T cells enriched from blood (not recorded which). The sequence was obtained from a woman aged 25-40 years who had recovered from COVID-19. V gene TRBV7-8 combines with J gene TRBJ1-1, with 7 nucleotides matching TRBD1. The CDR3 reads CASSLNHRGNTEAFF. CDR3 DNA sequence: TGTGCCAGCAGCTTGAACCACAGGGGGAACACTGAAGCTTTCTTT. The full variable domain, rest sourced from reference TRBV7-8 and TRBJ1-1, is GAGVSQSPRYKVAKRGQDVALRCDPISGHVSLFWYQQALGQGPEFLTYFQNEAQLDKSGLPSDRFFAERPEGSVSTLKIQRTQQEDSAVYLCASSLNHRGNTEAFFGQGTRLTVV.